The entry below describes one T cell receptor (beta chain). The clone's antigen remains unknown. Base-call qualities are not available, and no considerably larger clone is one nucleotide away. In Seattle, one collaborating source enrolled patients while the infection was active and tracked those patients longitudinally over the course of disease. Collaborating institutions collected whole blood in K2EDTA tubes following their own protocols. For TCRbeta analysis, collaborator samples were shipped as frozen whole blood, as isolated PBMCs, or as DNA extracted from either sample type. Relative to germline, V is 2 bases shorter and J is 3 bases shorter, with 11 bases between their ends. Taken from cysteine to phenylalanine, the CDR3 has 14 residues. Kept here is only the CDR3 DNA, which spans 42 bases and is read in frame from base 1. The germline V gene yields MNHEY for CDR1 and SVGAGI for CDR2. The immunoSEQ Assay, a bias-controlled multiplex PCR, was used to amplify TCRbeta CDR3 regions from genomic DNA. Per the authors' processing: Within the assay, amplification of reference gene primers was used to estimate how many nucleated cells each sample contained. Sequence reads were collapsed and filtered to measure the absolute abundance of every unique TCRbeta CDR3 rearrangement. For each sample, productive Simpson clonality was calculated as the square root of Simpson's diversity index across productive rearrangements. TCRdb took over this immuneACCESS table, retaining in-frame rearrangements with V and J assigned. Such tables are incomplete; in checked studies, under half of the missing clones stem from an unresolved V gene, and the remainder is unexplained. Clone size and the V and J calls come from that table; the DNA yielded D and trimming. This sample comprises approximately 340,000 clones, about 91% of them detected only once. In total, the top ten clones hold approximately 10% of the sample.

The data were obtained in a study of blood T cell repertoires in COVID-19 (dated by TCRdb to 2018 to 2020). Background for the entire study: Samples from collaborators originated in the United States, Italy and Spain and spanned both the acute and convalescent phases of COVID-19. Sample metadata almost always included a de-identified subject ID, COVID-19 status, age in years and sex. The samples were drawn from the first 160 participants of the ongoing ImmuneRACE study and from about 1,200 subjects provided by 6 global collaborators. The repertoires were made available in a free public database intended to serve as a resource for research on the immune response to SARS-CoV-2. The material from the prospective study consisted of cDNA or gDNA derived from T cells, B-cell-depleted T cells, or PBMCs. HLA class I and class II types, where available, came from metadata supplied by the sample provider rather than from assay-based typing. The dataset comprised deeply sampled blood TCRbeta repertoires from subjects exposed to, actively infected with, or recovered from COVID-19. Overall results and qualifications from the work: The quantity of clinical and demographic metadata differed by source and by participant and was supplied without curation.

Recombination connected TRBV6-5 to TRBJ2-7; too little of a D gene remains to name it. Sample: peripheral blood. The clonotype originates from a man aged 25 to 40 with COVID-19, enrolled during active disease. The sequence in DNA is TGTGCCAGCAGTTACCGAGGAAGAGTCTACGAGCAGTACTTC. This codes for CASSYRGRVYEQYF.